This T cell receptor beta chain was sequenced during a study of blood T cells in healthy people across ages. In germline, CDR1 is MDHEN, CDR2 SYDVKM. The CDR3 is 16 amino acids. V lost 8 bases, J lost 0 bases, and 8 bases stayed unmatched. The table lists this clonotype with a few counts. Sample-barcoded 5' priming and a J-beta primer mix drove a second PCR of 7 to 11 cycles. TCRdb ran MiXCR on the 5' RACE reads and lists one entry per CDR3 protein. This sample has more than 800,000 distinct CDR3 sequences, with 29% found just once. This chain connects TRBV28 to TRBJ1-5, with 9 bases lining up with TRBD1. Sequenced input: blood. This TCR came from a woman of 80 years or more in good health. The CDR3: CASRGQGMGSNQPQHF. CDR3 sequence (DNA): TGTGCCAGCCGCGGACAGGGGATGGGTAGCAATCAGCCCCAGCATTTT.